Below, 11 T cell receptor beta chains from the same sample are listed, as sequenced in a study of blood T cell repertoires in COVID-19. Profiled with immunoSEQ multiplex PCR; TCRdb holds only in-frame clones, not every one. Among 300,000 to 400,000 clones listed, approximately 88% were seen once. Sequencing input: peripheral blood. These receptors were taken from a woman in her 50s with active or convalescent COVID-19.

V and J are TRBV18 and TRBJ2-1; 10 bases agree with TRBD2. The CDR3 consists of 15 residues. Germline trimming cut 8 bases from V and 7 bases from J; bases unmatched to any gene: 11. The germline gives CDR1 KGHSH, CDR2 LQKENI. The chain's CDR3 is CASLRTSGSLNEQFF. CDR3 nucleotide sequence: TGTGCCAGCCTAAGGACTAGCGGTAGCCTTAATGAGCAGTTCTTC.

This clone was observed many times. V gene TRBV5-6 combines with J gene TRBJ2-5; TRBD2 agrees at 12 bases. The CDR3 is 18 amino acids. Germline CDR1 is SGHDT and CDR2 is YYEEEE. Trimming took 0 bases from V and 5 from J; bases not matched to a gene: 11. CDR3 amino acids: CASSLAASGGAGLETQYF. CDR3 bases: TGTGCCAGCAGCTTGGCCGCTAGCGGGGGGGCGGGTCTTGAGACCCAGTACTTC.

The chain links TRBV5-1 to TRBJ1-1; TRBD1 might be the D (6 bases). Trimming left V 0 bases short and J 3 bases short, with 15 bases between. The CDR3 covers 16 residues. Germline lookup yields CDR1 SGHRS and CDR2 YFSETQ. The CDR3 region is CASSLAGPGVDTEAFF. The CDR3 DNA reads TGCGCCAGCAGCTTGGCCGGTCCAGGGGTGGACACTGAAGCTTTCTTT.

As DNA, the CDR3 is TGTGCCAGCAGCCCCCAGGAAACGAATAATTCACCCCTCCACTTT. Protein product: CASSPQETNNSPLHF. The chain recombines TRBV11-2 with TRBJ1-6; D remains unclear. Trimming took 5 bases from V and 5 from J, leaving 13 bases between them. The CDR3 runs 15 residues. Germline V gene sequence: CDR1 SGHAT, CDR2 FQNNGV. The full variable domain, its missing parts supplied by reference TRBV11-2 and TRBJ1-6, is EAGVAQSPRYKIIEKRQSVAFWCNPISGHATLYWYQQILGQGPKLLIQFQNNGVVDDSQLPKDRFSAERLKGVDSTLKIQPAKLEDSAVYLCASSPQETNNSPLHFGNGTRLTVT.

The chain is built from TRBV7-2 and TRBJ2-2; a weak D match, TRBD2 (6 bases). V shed 5 bases and J shed 4 bases, with 17 bases lying between them. The CDR3 runs 16 residues. Germline loops: CDR1 SGHTA, CDR2 FQGNSA. Written as DNA, the CDR3 is TGTGCCAGCAGCCCCCTGGGGGGAGGAGGCACCGGGGAGCTGTTTTTT. Amino acid sequence: CASSPLGGGGTGELFF. Full variable domain (missing parts from reference TRBV7-2 and TRBJ2-2): GAGVSQSPSNKVTEKGKDVELRCDPISGHTALYWYRQSLGQGLEFLIYFQGNSAPDKSGLPSDRFSAERTGGSVSTLTIQRTQQEDSAVYLCASSPLGGGGTGELFFGEGSRLTVL.

The chain joins TRBV9 to TRBJ2-3; the match to TRBD1 covers 7 bases. This CDR3 region has 17 residues. V lost 3 bases and J lost 5; bases outside the gene matches: 15. From germline, CDR1 is SGDLS and CDR2 YYNGEE. Here the CDR3 DNA reads TGTGCCAGCAGCGCACCGGCGACAGGGATCAGTGGAGATACGCAGTATTTT. It yields the protein CASSAPATGISGDTQYF.

A word on this clone: The same CDR3 can be traced to other DNA sequences in this sample. The rearrangement links TRBV7-2 to TRBJ2-7; no reliable D call. Deletions cut 2 bases from V and 2 bases from J, with 4 bases between. The CDR3 sequence is 12 residues long. Germline V lookup: CDR1 SGHTA, CDR2 FQGNSA. As DNA, the CDR3 is TGTGCCAGCAGCTTACAGACCTACGAGCAGTACTTC. It yields the protein CASSLQTYEQYF.

V usage is TRBV7-6 and J usage is TRBJ2-7; TRBD2 agrees at 9 bases. J lost 7 bases, V lost 5 bases, and 9 bases had no gene match. Germline lookup yields CDR1 SGHVS and CDR2 FNYEAQ. The CDR3 runs to 14 residues. The CDR3 region is CASSPGTSWREQYF. The CDR3 DNA sequence: TGTGCCAGCAGCCCAGGGACTAGCTGGAGAGAGCAGTACTTC.

CDR3 sequence reads: CASSQDLVRQEAFF. The CDR3 DNA reads as TGTGCCAGCAGCCAAGATCTTGTCCGACAAGAAGCTTTCTTT. This chain joins TRBV14 and TRBJ1-1, with unresolved D. Trimming removed 0 bases from V and 8 bases from J, with 13 bases in between. CDR3 size: 14 residues. CDR1 and CDR2 (germline): SGHDN, FVKESK.

The rearrangement links TRBV5-1 to TRBJ1-3; 7 nucleotides match TRBD1. This CDR3 region has 16 residues. V lost 0 bases, J lost 4 bases, and 7 bases stayed unmatched. CDR1 SGHRS and CDR2 YFSETQ come from the germline V gene. The CDR3 sequence is CASSLAGQAGGNTIYF. As DNA, the CDR3 is TGCGCCAGCAGCTTGGCAGGACAGGCCGGCGGAAACACCATATATTTT. Variable domain in full (rest from reference TRBV5-1 and TRBJ1-3): KAGVTQTPRYLIKTRGQQVTLSCSPISGHRSVSWYQQTPGQGLQFLFEYFSETQRNKGNFPGRFSGRQFSNSRSEMNVSTLELGDSALYLCASSLAGQAGGNTIYFGEGSWLTVV.

V gene TRBV7-3 combines with J gene TRBJ2-1; 15 bases agree with TRBD2. This CDR3 has 17 residues. V lost 3 bases to trimming and J lost 6 bases; unmatched junction nucleotides: 6. Germline V gene data show CDR1 as SGHTA and CDR2 as FQGTGA. The CDR3 region is CASSFGLAGGQINEQFF. In DNA form, the CDR3 reads TGTGCCAGCAGCTTCGGACTAGCGGGGGGGCAAATCAATGAGCAGTTCTTC. The full variable domain, in which reference TRBV7-3 and TRBJ2-1 provide the parts outside the CDR3, is GAGVSQTPSNKVTEKGKYVELRCDPISGHTALYWYRQSLGQGPEFLIYFQGTGAADDSGLPNDRFFAVRPEGSVSTLKIQRTERGDSAVYLCASSFGLAGGQINEQFFGPGTRLTVL.